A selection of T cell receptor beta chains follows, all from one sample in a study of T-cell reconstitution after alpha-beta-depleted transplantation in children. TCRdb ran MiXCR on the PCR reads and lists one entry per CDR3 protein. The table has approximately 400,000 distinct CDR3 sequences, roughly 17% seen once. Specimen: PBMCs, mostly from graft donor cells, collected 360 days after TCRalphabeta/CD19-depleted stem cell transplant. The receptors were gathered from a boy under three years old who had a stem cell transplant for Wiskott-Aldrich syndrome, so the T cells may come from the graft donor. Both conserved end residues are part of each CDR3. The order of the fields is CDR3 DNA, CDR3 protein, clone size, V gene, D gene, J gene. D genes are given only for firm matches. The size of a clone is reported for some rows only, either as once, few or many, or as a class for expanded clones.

TGTGCCAGCAGAACAAATACCCTAGCGGGAGCACAAGAGACCCAGTACTTC	CASRTNTLAGAQETQYF	many	TRBV27	TRBD2	TRBJ2-5
TGTGCCAGCTCACCGCACCGACTGAGCTCCTACGAGCAGTACTTC	CASSPHRLSSYEQYF	few	TRBV18	NA	TRBJ2-7
TGTGCCAGCAGCCTCCGGACAGGCCCAGTCTACGAGCAGTACTTC	CASSLRTGPVYEQYF	NA	TRBV12-3/TRBV12-4	TRBD1	TRBJ2-7
TGCGCCAGCAGCCAAGATTCTGGAGTAGGGTCCTACGAGCAGTACTTC	CASSQDSGVGSYEQYF	few	TRBV4-3	NA	TRBJ2-7
TGCAGCGTTGAAAAGGGGAATGGCTACGAGCAGTACTTC	CSVEKGNGYEQYF	NA	TRBV29-1	NA	TRBJ2-7
TGTGCCAGCAGCTTAGTCAGAGGGGACAATGAGCAGTTCTTC	CASSLVRGDNEQFF	NA	TRBV7-9	NA	TRBJ2-1
TGTGCCACCAGTGATTCCCTGGCCCCGCAGTATTTT	CATSDSLAPQYF	NA	TRBV24-1	NA	TRBJ2-3
TGTGCCTGTAGCGGGAGGGCCCGAGAGACCCAGTACTTC	CACSGRARETQYF	NA	TRBV6-6	TRBD2	TRBJ2-5
TGTGCCAGCTCACCTAGAGGGGGGAATCAGCCCCAGCATTTT	CASSPRGGNQPQHF	NA	TRBV18	NA	TRBJ1-5
TGCGCCAGCAGCTTACGGACCGCCGGCTACGAGCAGTACTTC	CASSLRTAGYEQYF	NA	TRBV5-1	NA	TRBJ2-7
TGCAGTGCTAGCCGTGGACAGGGAAAACTGTTTTTT	CSASRGQGKLFF	few	TRBV20-1	TRBD1	TRBJ1-4
TGTGCCAGCAGCTTAGGCCCCAGAGCTTGGGAGACCCAGTACTTC	CASSLGPRAWETQYF	once	TRBV13	NA	TRBJ2-5
TGTGCCAGCAGCTGGGAGAACAGGGGACTAGCGCGCTACGAGCAGTACTTC	CASSWENRGLARYEQYF	few	TRBV5-6	TRBD2	TRBJ2-7
TGTGCCACCAGTGATTTGGCTTCAGACAGGGCCACAGATACGCAGTATTTT	CATSDLASDRATDTQYF	few	TRBV24-1	TRBD1	TRBJ2-3
TGCAGCGTTGAAGAAGGAGGGTTCGAGCAGTACTTC	CSVEEGGFEQYF	few	TRBV29-1	NA	TRBJ2-7
TGTGCCAGCAGCCCGGGGGGCCCGGGACTAGACCCTTACGAGCAGTACTTC	CASSPGGPGLDPYEQYF	few	TRBV7-6	TRBD2	TRBJ2-7
TGCAGTGCTCAGTGGGGGGGACAGCTGGCTTATACGCAGTATTTT	CSAQWGGQLAYTQYF	NA	TRBV20-1	NA	TRBJ2-3
TGCAGCGTTGAGCGGGACGGGTGGGACGAGCAGTACTTC	CSVERDGWDEQYF	many	TRBV29-1	NA	TRBJ2-7
TGCGCCAGCAGCTTGCCCGGGACTAGCGGCTCTTACGAGCAGTACTTC	CASSLPGTSGSYEQYF	NA	TRBV5-1	TRBD2	TRBJ2-7
TGTGCCAGCAGTTCGGGCAGGGCTTATGGCTACACCTTC	CASSSGRAYGYTF	NA	TRBV28	NA	TRBJ1-2
TGTGCCACCAGCAGATGGACAGGGGAGGGCTACACCTTC	CATSRWTGEGYTF	NA	TRBV15	TRBD1	TRBJ1-2
TGTGCCAGCAGTCTCTTCTACTCTGCTACTACGCAGTATTTT	CASSLFYSATTQYF	many	TRBV28	NA	TRBJ2-3
TGCGCCAGCAGCTTTCTAGCGGGGTTCGGGACAGATACGCAGTATTTT	CASSFLAGFGTDTQYF	NA	TRBV5-1	TRBD2	TRBJ2-3
TGTGCCAGCAGTTTATGGGAAATGGGAGATGATACGCAGTATTTT	CASSLWEMGDDTQYF	few	TRBV12-3/TRBV12-4	NA	TRBJ2-3
TGTGCCACCAGTGATTCCCCCGGGAAGCTCAACGGGGAGCTGTTTTTT	CATSDSPGKLNGELFF	few	TRBV24-1	NA	TRBJ2-2
TGTGCCAGCAGACTCCGCACGCCTAGCGGGAGGGCCCTAGGGGAGCAGTTCTTC	CASRLRTPSGRALGEQFF	few	TRBV28	TRBD2	TRBJ2-1
TGCGCCAGCAGTGGGTGGACTAGCCTGGACACCGGGGAGCTGTTTTTT	CASSGWTSLDTGELFF	many	TRBV10-2	TRBD2	TRBJ2-2
TGTGCCAGCAGCTTGGGACTAGCGGGGGGAAACTACTACAATGAGCAGTTCTTC	CASSLGLAGGNYYNEQFF	many	TRBV11-1	TRBD2	TRBJ2-1
TGTGCCAGCAGAATGAAAAGGTCGAACACCGGGGAGCTGTTTTTT	CASRMKRSNTGELFF	many	TRBV5-6	NA	TRBJ2-2
NA	CASSSSGHHYEQYF	NA	TRBV2	NA	TRBJ2-7
TGTGCCAGCAGCTCCAGGGGGGCTGGAAACACCATATATTTT	CASSSRGAGNTIYF	few	TRBV7-9	TRBD1	TRBJ1-3
TGTGCCAGCAGCTTTTTAGGACTTTACACAGATACGCAGTATTTT	CASSFLGLYTDTQYF	NA	TRBV7-2	NA	TRBJ2-3
TGTGCCAGCAGCCAAATATGGCCTGACTTACCCTTGAGTGATTTT	CASSQIWPDLPLSDF	few	TRBV4-2	NA	TRBJ2-3
TGTGCCAGCAGTCCTCTGACAGGAACGGGCTCCTACGAGCAGTACTTC	CASSPLTGTGSYEQYF	many	TRBV25-1	NA	TRBJ2-7
TGTGCCAGCAGCTCGAGGGAGTCGACCAGAGGGCCGTATTTT	CASSSRESTRGPYF	few	TRBV3-1	NA	TRBJ2-3
TGTGCCAGCAGCCGTAGGACAGCCGGAACCGCCGGGGCTTTCTTT	CASSRRTAGTAGAFF	NA	TRBV3-1	NA	TRBJ1-1
TGTGCCAGCAGTTACAACGGACAGGGCCATAATTCACCCCTCCACTTT	CASSYNGQGHNSPLHF	NA	TRBV6-5	TRBD1	TRBJ1-6
TGTGCCATCAGCAGGACTAGCGGGAGGACAGATACGCAGTATTTT	CAISRTSGRTDTQYF	few	TRBV10-3	TRBD2	TRBJ2-3
TGTGCCAGCAGCTTACAGGTTGGCGGTTCACCCCTCCACTTT	CASSLQVGGSPLHF	NA	TRBV7-2	NA	TRBJ1-6
TGCGCCAGCAGCCGAGGTTGGGAGCAGTTCTTC	CASSRGWEQFF	few	TRBV5-1	NA	TRBJ2-1
TGTGCCAGCAGCTTCGGGGCTGCGGGGGCCGGGGAGCTGTTTTTT	CASSFGAAGAGELFF	NA	TRBV7-2	TRBD2	TRBJ2-2
TGTGCCAGCAGCGCAGGGGGCTTTCAGCCCCAGCATTTT	CASSAGGFQPQHF	NA	TRBV7-9	TRBD1	TRBJ1-5
TGTGCCAGTGTCCTAGCGGGAGGGCCCGATGAGCAGTTCTTC	CASVLAGGPDEQFF	few	TRBV6-1	TRBD2	TRBJ2-1
TGTGCCAGCACCCGTGGGGGAGGAGGGCAAGAGACCCAGTACTTC	CASTRGGGGQETQYF	NA	TRBV6-2/TRBV6-3	NA	TRBJ2-5
TGCGCCAGCAGCTTGCGTGTGGCGGGACAAAGCACAGATACGCAGTATTTT	CASSLRVAGQSTDTQYF	NA	TRBV5-1	NA	TRBJ2-3
TGTGCCAGTACCACAGGACAGGGGAGACATGGCTACACCTTC	CASTTGQGRHGYTF	NA	TRBV19	TRBD1	TRBJ1-2
TGTGCCAGCAGTCTCCGAGCGGACAGCTCCTACAATGAGCAGTTCTTC	CASSLRADSSYNEQFF	NA	TRBV12-3/TRBV12-4	NA	TRBJ2-1
TGCAGTGCAAGGACAGGGAGCGATGAGCAGTTCTTC	CSARTGSDEQFF	few	TRBV20-1	TRBD1	TRBJ2-1
TGCAGCGTTGGGACAGGCCCAGATACGCAGTATTTT	CSVGTGPDTQYF	many	TRBV29-1	TRBD1	TRBJ2-3